This is a list of T cell receptor beta chains from one sample in a study of OX40 agonist ivuxolimab in advanced cancers. The data were produced by immunoSEQ multiplex PCR, yet TCRdb's version contains in-frame clones alone and is incomplete. The sample has roughly 63,000 clones, around 89% seen once. This specimen was CD4+ or CD8+ T cells sorted from blood, taken in a trial of the OX40 agonist ivuxolimab. These receptors were collected from an adult with an advanced solid tumor such as melanoma, head and neck, liver or kidney cancer. The CDR3 runs from the conserved cysteine through the conserved F or W. Each record gives: D gene, V gene, J gene, clone size, CDR3 protein, CDR3 DNA. D genes are given only for firm matches. The size field is filled for only some rows; it gives once, few, many or a size class.

>TRBD1|TRBV5-4|TRBJ2-5|.
CASSPSGQRETQYF
TGTGCCAGCAGCCCATCGGGACAGAGGGAGACCCAGTACTTC
>.|TRBV11-3|TRBJ2-1|.
CASSLAPSSYNEQFF
TGTGCCAGCAGCTTAGCCCCGAGCTCCTACAATGAGCAGTTCTTC
>TRBD2|TRBV2|TRBJ2-1|.
CASTGTSGNEQFF
TGTGCCAGCACCGGGACTAGCGGCAATGAGCAGTTCTTC
>.|TRBV6-5|TRBJ2-5|.
CASSYSDGGQETQYF
TGTGCCAGCAGTTACTCGGATGGAGGTCAAGAGACCCAGTACTTC
>.|TRBV7-2|TRBJ2-7|.
CASSYGTRLYEQYF
TGTGCCAGCAGCTACGGGACAAGACTCTACGAGCAGTACTTC
>TRBD2|TRBV5-1|TRBJ2-5|.
CASSSLASRETQYF
TGCGCCAGCAGCTCACTAGCGTCACGAGAGACCCAGTACTTC
>.|TRBV4-1|TRBJ2-5|.
CASSRLPGPQETQYF
TGCGCCAGCAGCCGCCTACCGGGCCCCCAAGAGACCCAGTACTTC
>.|TRBV6-1|TRBJ1-3|.
CASSEYSGNTIYF
TGTGCCAGCAGTGAATATTCTGGAAACACCATATATTTT
>.|TRBV10-1|TRBJ2-1|.
CASSPRATYNEQFF
TGCGCCAGCAGTCCGCGGGCGACCTACAATGAGCAGTTCTTC
>.|TRBV7-2|TRBJ1-4|.
CASSFGSTKEKLFF
TGTGCCAGCAGCTTTGGCAGCACCAAGGAAAAACTGTTTTTT
>TRBD2|TRBV28|TRBJ2-7|.
CASSLHLAVLSYEQYF
TGTGCCAGCAGTCTCCACCTAGCGGTCCTCTCCTACGAGCAGTACTTC
>TRBD2|TRBV7-8|TRBJ2-7|.
CASSRSSGESYEQYF
TGTGCCAGCAGCCGATCTAGCGGGGAGTCCTACGAGCAGTACTTC
>.|TRBV18|TRBJ2-7|.
CASSPPAGASYEQYF
TGTGCCAGCTCACCACCGGCGGGGGCCTCCTACGAGCAGTACTTC
>.|TRBV7-2|TRBJ1-2|.
CASSTRDNYGYTF
TGTGCCAGCAGCACCCGGGACAACTATGGCTACACCTTC
>TRBD2|TRBV5-1|TRBJ2-5|.
CASSRGEAGGPQTQYF
TGCGCCAGCAGCCGAGGTGAAGCGGGGGGCCCCCAGACCCAGTACTTC
>.|TRBV5-6|TRBJ1-4|.
CASSFFDRLNEKLFF
TGTGCCAGCAGCTTCTTCGACAGGCTGAATGAAAAACTGTTTTTT
>TRBD2|TRBV27|TRBJ2-1|.
CASSQRLAGFNEQFF
TGTGCCAGCAGTCAGCGACTAGCGGGGTTCAATGAGCAGTTCTTC
>.|TRBV6-1|TRBJ1-2|.
CASSESFLRAGYTF
TGTGCCAGCAGTGAAAGTTTCCTTCGGGCAGGCTACACCTTC
>.|TRBV6-5|TRBJ2-3|.
CASSLIMTDTQYF
TGTGCCAGCAGTTTGATAATGACAGATACGCAGTATTTT
>.|TRBV2|TRBJ1-6|.
CASRTQILNSPLHF
TGTGCCAGCAGGACACAGATCCTTAATTCACCCCTCCACTTT
>.|TRBV28|TRBJ1-1|.
CASMTLPTEAFF
TGTGCCAGCATGACCCTCCCCACTGAAGCTTTCTTT
>.|TRBV7-2|TRBJ2-3|.
CASSLKRADTQYF
TGTGCCAGCAGCTTAAAGCGGGCAGATACGCAGTATTTT
>TRBD2|TRBV5-1|TRBJ2-2|.
CASSLPPRGITGELFF
TGCGCCAGCAGCTTGCCCCCGCGGGGGATCACCGGGGAGCTGTTTTTT
>.|TRBV7-2|TRBJ2-7|.
CASSLAAALSGEQYF
TGTGCCAGCAGCTTAGCGGCGGCCCTCTCAGGCGAGCAGTACTTC
>TRBD1|TRBV5-1|TRBJ1-1|.
CASSLKGATEAFF
TGCGCCAGCAGCTTGAAGGGGGCCACTGAAGCTTTCTTT
>.|TRBV7-9|TRBJ1-3|.
CASSRTVENTIYF
TGTGCCAGCAGCCGGACAGTAGAAAACACCATATATTTT
>.|TRBV18|TRBJ1-1|.
CASSPPTITEAFF
TGTGCCAGCTCACCACCGACGATCACTGAAGCTTTCTTT
>.|TRBV29-1|TRBJ2-3|.
CSVRVQRTDTQYF
TGCAGCGTTCGGGTACAGCGCACAGATACGCAGTATTTT
>.|TRBV10-3|TRBJ1-1|.
CAISAPRSGGGSEAFF
TGTGCCATCAGTGCCCCCCGATCCGGTGGGGGTTCTGAAGCTTTCTTT
>TRBD1|TRBV5-1|TRBJ2-7|.
CASSRDREYEQYF
TGCGCCAGCAGCCGGGACAGGGAGTACGAGCAGTACTTC
>TRBD2|TRBV28|TRBJ2-7|.
CASSYTIAGGNSYEQYF
TGTGCCAGCAGCTACACCATAGCGGGAGGGAATTCCTACGAGCAGTACTTC
>TRBD2|TRBV5-1|TRBJ2-5|.
CASSSLAVKETQYF
TGCGCCAGCAGCTCTCTAGCGGTTAAGGAGACCCAGTACTTC
>.|TRBV11-1|TRBJ2-1|.
CASSLRGGDLDEQFF
TGTGCCAGCAGCTTACGCGGGGGCGACTTGGATGAGCAGTTCTTC
>.|TRBV6-1|TRBJ2-7|.
CASSAGPFDYEQYF
TGTGCCAGCAGTGCAGGGCCGTTCGACTACGAGCAGTACTTC
>.|TRBV9|TRBJ1-5|.
CASSPTPGEGPQHF
TGTGCCAGCAGCCCCACGCCGGGCGAGGGGCCCCAGCATTTT
>.|TRBV4-1|TRBJ1-6|.
CASSRTRDSPLHF
TGCGCCAGCAGCCGGACTAGGGATTCACCCCTCCACTTT
>.|TRBV7-9|TRBJ2-1|.
CASSLGRGPYNEQFF
TGTGCCAGCAGCTTAGGCAGGGGCCCCTACAATGAGCAGTTCTTC
>.|TRBV9|TRBJ1-4|once
CASSVAPYPNEKLFF
TGTGCCAGCAGCGTAGCTCCTTACCCTAATGAAAAACTGTTTTTT
>.|TRBV4-1|TRBJ2-7|.
CASSQDLAVGYEQYF
TGCGCCAGCAGCCAAGATCTAGCAGTGGGCTACGAGCAGTACTTC
>TRBD1|TRBV5-6|TRBJ2-7|.
CASSFETGSTYEQYF
TGTGCCAGCAGCTTTGAGACAGGGTCAACCTACGAGCAGTACTTC
>.|TRBV5-4|TRBJ1-1|.
CASSLKFVNTEAFF
TGTGCCAGCAGCTTGAAGTTTGTGAACACTGAAGCTTTCTTT
>.|TRBV7-9|TRBJ2-2|once
CASSSSYTGELFF
TGTGCCAGCAGCTCTTCATACACCGGGGAGCTGTTTTTT
>.|TRBV9|TRBJ2-3|once
CASSVEAGLKYF
TGTGCCAGCAGCGTAGAAGCGGGTTTGAAGTATTTT
>.|TRBV28|TRBJ1-4|.
CASSIGGKKLFF
TGTGCCAGCAGTATTGGGGGGAAAAAACTGTTTTTT
>TRBD1|TRBV28|TRBJ2-5|.
CASSAGGRRETQYF
TGTGCCAGCAGTGCAGGGGGCCGCCGCGAGACCCAGTACTTC
>.|TRBV7-7|TRBJ2-5|.
CASSFTSGETQYF
TGTGCTAGCAGCTTTACGTCGGGAGAGACCCAGTACTTC
>.|TRBV18|TRBJ1-1|.
CASSPMNTEAFF
TGTGCCAGCTCGCCTATGAACACTGAAGCTTTCTTT
>.|TRBV5-1|TRBJ1-3|.
CASRSGTGNTIYF
TGCGCCAGCAGGAGCGGGACAGGAAACACCATATATTTT
>TRBD2|TRBV9|TRBJ2-3|.
CASSTGGPGTDTQYF
TGTGCCAGCAGCACGGGGGGGCCGGGCACAGATACGCAGTATTTT
>.|TRBV27|TRBJ1-2|.
CASSFGASELWRGYTF
TGTGCCAGCAGTTTCGGGGCCTCGGAGTTATGGAGGGGCTACACCTTC
>.|TRBV11-2|TRBJ2-1|.
CASSLDLVGEQFF
TGTGCCAGCAGCTTAGATCTTGTGGGGGAGCAGTTCTTC
>.|TRBV5-1|TRBJ2-3|once
CASSLRSGSTDTQYF
TGCGCCAGCAGCTTGAGGAGCGGGAGCACAGATACGCAGTATTTT
>.|TRBV7-2|TRBJ2-2|.
CASSLESAGQNTGELFF
TGTGCCAGCAGCTTAGAGAGTGCGGGGCAGAACACCGGGGAGCTGTTTTTT
>TRBD2|TRBV19|TRBJ2-1|.
CASKGTSGAYNEQFF
TGTGCCAGTAAGGGGACTAGCGGCGCGTACAATGAGCAGTTCTTC
>TRBD2|TRBV6-4|TRBJ2-3|.
CASSRSGGAGTDTQYF
TGTGCCAGCAGTCGTAGCGGGGGGGCTGGCACAGATACGCAGTATTTT
>.|TRBV29-1|TRBJ2-7|.
CSVEGRDTSYEQYF
TGCAGCGTTGAAGGACGCGATACCTCCTACGAGCAGTACTTC
>.|TRBV9|TRBJ1-5|.
CASSADVGQPQHF
TGTGCCAGCAGCGCCGATGTGGGGCAGCCCCAGCATTTT